The present T cell receptor (beta chain) was sequenced within a study of blood T cells in healthy people across ages. Primers used in a second PCR of roughly 6 to 11 cycles were a sample-barcoded 5' primer and a J-beta primer mix. Carrying 12 random nucleotides, a template-switch adaptor labeled each individual cDNA molecule. Using its own MiXCR run on the 5' RACE reads, TCRdb lists one record per CDR3 protein. The sample yields about 400,000 distinct CDR3 sequences, roughly half seen once. As concerns this clonotype: Its antigen is unknown.

The CDR3 is 14 amino acids. The V gene's germline CDR1 is DFQATT and CDR2 SNEGSKA (reference sequence). Trimming shortened V by 5 bases and J by 5 bases, and 18 bases separated the two germline ends. Whole-study findings and limits: Among T cells, TCR beta diversity per million cells dropped roughly linearly as age rose.

The individuals who served as donors were healthy Caucasians living in Russia, aged about 6 to 100. The sequence came from a man aged 55 to 69 in good health. The sequencing input was blood. The chain has TRBV20-1 and TRBJ2-5, with D maybe TRBD2 (5 bases). CDR3 sequence: CSASRGGPGETQYF. In DNA, the CDR3 is TGCAGTGCTTCCCGAGGAGGTCCCGGGGAGACCCAGTACTTC.